This TCR beta chain originates from a study of cytomegalovirus exposure and HLA in healthy donors. General observations from the study: TCR beta chain V- and J-gene trimming was linked, in a later analysis, to a missense variant in DCLRE1C. In a later analysis, compared with equally common non-associated chains, HLA-associated beta chains were more expanded. Indistinguishable V segments, including TRBV6-2 and TRBV6-3, were excluded.

In regard to this clone: Its specificity is unknown.

Germline V gene sequence: CDR1 MNHEY, CDR2 SMNVEV (reference sequence). The V end lost 3 bases, the J end lost 8 bases, and 13 bases lay between the germline ends. CDR3 length: 14 residues. Use of 60 Vbeta and 13 Jbeta primers characterized the PCR. Profiled with immunoSEQ multiplex PCR; TCRdb holds only in-frame clones, not every one. This repertoire includes 100,000 to 150,000 clones. This chain links TRBV27 with TRBJ1-4; D is unclear. Sequencing was performed on PBMCs. The TCR originated in a woman aged 40 to 50 in good health and CMV-seronegative. The CDR3 region has the DNA TGTGCCAGCAGTTTCTCCGGGGAAGGGGAAAAACTGTTTTTT. Protein: CASSFSGEGEKLFF.